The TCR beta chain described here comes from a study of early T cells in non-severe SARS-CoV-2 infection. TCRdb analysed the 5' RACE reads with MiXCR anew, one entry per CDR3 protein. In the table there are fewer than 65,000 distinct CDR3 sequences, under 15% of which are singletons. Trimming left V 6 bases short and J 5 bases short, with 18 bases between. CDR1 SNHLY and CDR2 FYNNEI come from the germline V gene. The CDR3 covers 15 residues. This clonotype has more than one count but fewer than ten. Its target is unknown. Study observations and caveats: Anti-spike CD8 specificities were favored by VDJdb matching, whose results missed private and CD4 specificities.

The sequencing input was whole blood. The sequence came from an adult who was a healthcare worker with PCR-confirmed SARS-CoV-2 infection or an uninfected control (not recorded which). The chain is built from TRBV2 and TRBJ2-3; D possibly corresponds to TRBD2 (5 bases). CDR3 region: CASRDGGFYLDTQYF. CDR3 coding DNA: TGTGCCAGCAGAGACGGCGGGTTTTATTTAGATACGCAGTATTTT.